Each of the 24 T cell receptor beta chains below was sequenced from the same sample in a study of T cell repertoires in cytomegalovirus infection (dated by TCRdb to between 2018 and 2021). The sequencer listed for this sample is Illumina HiSeq 1500. In TCRdb, the public reads were trimmed at Q25 with fastp and aligned with MiXCR, with productive beta chains retained. Duplicate CDR3 protein sequences are folded into a single record with the most common DNA and genes. The table for this sample lists 200,000 to 300,000 distinct CDR3 sequences; 9% to 15% of them were counted only once. Of the sample, approximately 1.6% falls within the top ten clones. The sample was PBMCs. The receptor source for this set is a human donor in good health (CMV status not recorded). Some clones in this sample may be carry-over from other donors' samples.

In its sample, this clonotype was seen many times. V gene TRBV7-2 combines with J gene TRBJ2-7; 7 nucleotides line up with TRBD2. The CDR3 runs 15 residues. V shed 5 bases, J shed 0 bases, and the junction held 7 bases outside the gene matches. CDR1 is SGHTA and CDR2 is FQGNSA in the germline V gene. Here the CDR3 DNA reads TGTGCCAGCAGCACTCCGGGACTACTCTCCTACGAGCAGTACTTC. This translates into CASSTPGLLSYEQYF.

V is TRBV29-1 and J is TRBJ1-2; D is uncertain. CDR1 is SQVTM and CDR2 is ANQGSEA in the germline V gene. The CDR3 runs to 11 residues. Trimming removed 2 bases at V and 4 bases at J, with 5 bases between. CDR3: CSVEPGYGYTF. For the CDR3, the DNA is TGCAGCGTTGAACCCGGCTATGGCTACACCTTC.

This clonotype was counted ten times or more. The V and J genes are TRBV7-9 and TRBJ2-3; 9 bases are a match to TRBD2. Per the germline V gene, CDR1 is SEHNR and CDR2 is FQNEAQ (reference sequence). The V segment lost 1 base and the J segment 10 bases; nucleotides outside the gene matches: 18. The CDR3 covers 18 residues. CDR3 DNA sequence: TGTGCCAGCAGCTTAGGTGCCGCAGGACTAGCGATTACAGGGGCGCAGTATTTT. It encodes CASSLGAAGLAITGAQYF.

In this sample, this clonotype turned up many times. The chain has TRBV19 and TRBJ2-7; 7 positions agree with TRBD2. V dropped 5 bases and J dropped 8; count of bases not matched to a gene: 12. This CDR3 has 14 amino acids. Germline lookup yields CDR1 LNHDA and CDR2 SQIVND (reference sequence). The CDR3 sequence is CASSPGDYPHQQYF. CDR3 in DNA: TGTGCCAGTAGTCCTGGGGACTACCCTCACCAGCAGTACTTC. The variable domain in full, with the rest retrieved from reference TRBV19 and TRBJ2-7, is DGGITQSPKYLFRKEGQNVTLSCEQNLNHDAMYWYRQDPGQGLRLIYYSQIVNDFQKGDIAEGYSVSREKKESFPLTVTSAQKNPTAFYLCASSPGDYPHQQYFGPGTRLTVT.

This clonotype was observed at least ten times. The rearrangement uses TRBV7-2 and TRBJ2-5, with TRBD2 identical over 10 bases. This CDR3 contains 18 residues. Losses at the gene ends were 0 bases for V and 1 base for J; bases not matched to a gene: 8. Per germline, CDR1 SGHTA and CDR2 FQGNSA. This CDR3 is CASSLAEREGPLQETQYF. The CDR3 DNA reads TGTGCCAGCAGCTTAGCGGAGCGGGAGGGCCCTCTCCAAGAGACCCAGTACTTC.

The sample holds many counts of this clonotype. V usage is TRBV7-2 and J usage is TRBJ2-3; 10 bases match TRBD2. Per germline, CDR1 SGHTA and CDR2 FQGNSA. V lost 2 bases to trimming and J lost 4 bases; unmatched junction nucleotides: 15. The CDR3 sequence is 19 residues long. Here the CDR3 reads CASSLRASGRVLGPDTQYF. CDR3 coding DNA: TGTGCCAGCAGCTTAAGGGCGAGCGGGAGGGTTCTTGGCCCAGATACGCAGTATTTT. The complete variable domain, with remaining parts taken from reference TRBV7-2 and TRBJ2-3, reads GAGVSQSPSNKVTEKGKDVELRCDPISGHTALYWYRQSLGQGLEFLIYFQGNSAPDKSGLPSDRFSAERTGGSVSTLTIQRTQQEDSAVYLCASSLRASGRVLGPDTQYFGPGTRLTVL.

At least ten counts were recorded for this clonotype. The chain is built from TRBV4-2 and TRBJ2-7; TRBD1 matches at 9 bases. V was clipped by 1 base and J by 5 bases; unmatched bases: 12. Germline V CDR1 and CDR2: LGHNA, YNFKEQ. The CDR3 is 17 residues long. CDR3 loop: CASSQVAGTGQGDEQYF. The CDR3, as DNA: TGTGCCAGCAGCCAAGTTGCGGGAACGGGACAGGGCGACGAGCAGTACTTC.

The genes are TRBV7-9 and TRBJ1-1; D gene uncertain. The V gene lost 5 bases and the J gene lost 3 bases, with 13 bases spanning the gap. This CDR3 contains 14 residues. CDR1 and CDR2 from the germline V gene are SEHNR and FQNEAQ (reference sequence). CDR3 in DNA: TGTGCCAGCAGCCCCGATCGGGTTTACACTGAAGCTTTCTTT. It codes for CASSPDRVYTEAFF.

This chain uses TRBV5-1 with TRBJ1-1; the match to TRBD1 covers 7 bases. With V trimmed by 6 bases and J by 3 bases, 17 bases remained unmatched. From germline, CDR1 is SGHRS and CDR2 YFSETQ. This CDR3 spans 17 amino acids. The chain's CDR3 is CASTWGPTGTAHTEAFF. As DNA, the CDR3 is TGCGCCAGCACCTGGGGCCCCACCGGGACAGCTCACACTGAAGCTTTCTTT.

This clonotype was found many times. V is TRBV7-8 and J is TRBJ1-1; a possible D gene is TRBD1 (6 bases). Trimming pared 5 bases from V and 2 bases from J, leaving 15 bases between. Germline V lookup: CDR1 SGHVS, CDR2 FQNEAQ. There are 15 residues in the CDR3. CDR3: CASSPTRTANTEAFF. The CDR3 DNA is TGTGCCAGCAGCCCCACAAGGACAGCAAACACTGAAGCTTTCTTT.

This clonotype was seen at least ten times. The chain uses TRBV7-9 and TRBJ2-7, with 7 bases identical to TRBD2. Unmatched junction bases numbered 5, after V lost 5 bases and J lost 1 base. Germline values: CDR1 SEHNR, CDR2 FQNEAQ (reference sequence). This CDR3 has 14 residues. CDR3: CASSPGGLSYEQYF. CDR3 bases: TGTGCCAGCAGCCCGGGAGGCCTTTCCTACGAGCAGTACTTC. The complete variable domain, with remaining parts taken from reference TRBV7-9 and TRBJ2-7, reads DTGVSQNPRHKITKRGQNVTFRCDPISEHNRLYWYRQTLGQGPEFLTYFQNEAQLEKSRLLSDRFSAERPKGSFSTLEIQRTEQGDSAMYLCASSPGGLSYEQYFGPGTRLTVT.

This clonotype was recorded at least ten times. The chain employs TRBV28 and TRBJ1-1; maybe TRBD1 (5 bases). Germline CDR1 reads MDHEN; CDR2 reads SYDVKM. The V gene lost 3 bases and the J gene lost 5 bases, with 10 bases spanning the gap. The CDR3 spans 13 residues. This CDR3 is CASSFQGRTEAFF. DNA for the CDR3: TGTGCCAGCAGTTTTCAGGGCCGGACTGAAGCTTTCTTT.

This clonotype came up many times. The gene calls are TRBV7-2 and TRBJ2-7; D possibly corresponds to TRBD1 (6 bases). Looked up from germline, CDR1 is SGHTA and CDR2 is FQGNSA. CDR3 size: 16 residues. V was clipped by 0 bases and J by 0 bases, with 12 bases between them. CDR3 amino acids: CASSLATGQSSYEQYF. CDR3 in DNA: TGTGCCAGCAGCTTAGCAACAGGACAGAGCTCCTACGAGCAGTACTTC.

The CDR3 DNA reads TGCAGTGCTAGAGATCCCGGGACCGATACGCTGTTTTTT. It yields the protein CSARDPGTDTLFF. The chain uses TRBV20-1 and TRBJ2-2, with D possibly called TRBD1 or TRBD2 (5 bases each). The germline V and J ends were trimmed by 0 bases and 13 bases, with 15 bases remaining between them. The V gene's germline CDR1 is DFQATT and CDR2 SNEGSKA (reference sequence). The CDR3 extends over 13 amino acids.

This clonotype was counted many times. V usage is TRBV12-3 or TRBV12-4 and J usage is TRBJ1-1, with D tentatively TRBD1 (5 bases). Trimming pared 3 bases from V and 4 bases from J, leaving 12 bases between. The CDR3 loop spans 14 amino acids. CDR3 DNA: TGTGCCAGCAGTTTGACTAGGGGAGGCACTGAAGCTTTCTTT. Residues: CASSLTRGGTEAFF.

A few counts support this clonotype. V usage is TRBV7-9 and J usage is TRBJ2-3; possibly TRBD1 for D (6 bases). Germline CDR1 and CDR2: SEHNR and FQNEAQ (reference sequence). CDR3 length: 15 residues. Trimming stripped 5 bases from V and 5 bases from J, with 17 bases between. CDR3 sequence: CASSPHPQGQDTQYF. DNA of the CDR3: TGTGCCAGCAGCCCACATCCTCAGGGGCAAGATACGCAGTATTTT.

This clonotype was detected only a few times. The V gene is TRBV29-1, the J gene TRBJ2-5; 7 positions agree with TRBD2. In germline, CDR1 is SQVTM, CDR2 ANQGSEA. The CDR3 has 13 amino acids. Trimming removed 4 bases from V and 3 bases from J; junction bases left unmatched: 5. The CDR3 is CSVGNSGKETQYF. The CDR3 region has the DNA TGCAGCGTTGGGAACAGCGGGAAAGAGACCCAGTACTTC.

This clonotype was seen a few times. The chain couples TRBV20-1 to TRBJ2-5; tentatively, D is TRBD1 (5 bases). Germline V gives CDR1 DFQATT, CDR2 SNEGSKA (reference sequence). V lost 3 bases to trimming and J lost 1 base, with 6 bases between them. CDR3 length: 12 amino acids. CDR3 amino acids: CSASDSQETQYF. The DNA of the CDR3 is TGCAGTGCTAGTGACAGCCAAGAGACCCAGTACTTC.

This clonotype was found many times. The V call is TRBV7-9, the J call TRBJ2-3; TRBD1 is a possible D gene (6 bases). Germline-derived CDR1 and CDR2 are SEHNR and FQNEAQ (reference sequence). V lost 5 bases, J lost 0 bases, and 12 bases lay in between. CDR3 length equals 15 residues. The CDR3 DNA sequence: TGTGCCAGCAGCCTCCGACAGGCCAGCACAGATACGCAGTATTTT. Residues: CASSLRQASTDTQYF.

This clonotype was seen repeatedly, ten times or more. The gene calls are TRBV4-3 and TRBJ1-6; D ambiguous. Germline V lookup: CDR1 LGHNA, CDR2 YSLEER. V lost 1 base, J lost 10 bases, and 17 bases lay in between. This CDR3 has 16 amino acids. The CDR3 sequence: CASSQAVFDSGSPLHF. The CDR3 DNA reads TGCGCCAGCAGCCAAGCGGTTTTCGATAGTGGGTCACCCCTCCACTTT.

The V and J genes are TRBV7-2 and TRBJ2-2; possibly TRBD2 for D (6 bases). V was cut by 1 base and J by 7 bases, with 7 bases left in between. Germline lookup yields CDR1 SGHTA and CDR2 FQGNSA. CDR3 length equals 13 residues. The CDR3 reads CASSLGGGGELFF. The CDR3 DNA reads TGTGCCAGCAGCTTAGGGGGAGGCGGGGAGCTGTTTTTT. The variable domain in full, completed from reference TRBV7-2 and TRBJ2-2, reads GAGVSQSPSNKVTEKGKDVELRCDPISGHTALYWYRQSLGQGLEFLIYFQGNSAPDKSGLPSDRFSAERTGGSVSTLTIQRTQQEDSAVYLCASSLGGGGELFFGEGSRLTVL.

The chain links TRBV29-1 to TRBJ2-5; D is undetermined. V was shortened by 5 bases and J by 5 bases, with 9 bases between the two germline ends. The CDR3 covers 11 residues. The V gene's germline CDR1 is SQVTM and CDR2 ANQGSEA. The DNA of the CDR3 is TGCAGCGTTTACTTGGGGGAGACCCAGTACTTC. Amino acids: CSVYLGETQYF.

The sample holds many counts of this clonotype. The chain links TRBV28 to TRBJ2-5; D not certain. V lost 2 bases and J 7 bases, leaving 14 bases between the germline ends. The V gene's germline CDR1 is MDHEN and CDR2 SYDVKM. The CDR3 has 14 amino acids. The DNA for the CDR3 is TGTGCCAGCAGTTTAGGAGACCCCTTTGGGACCCAGTACTTC. Translating gives CASSLGDPFGTQYF. Full variable domain (outside the CDR3, taken from reference TRBV28 and TRBJ2-5): DVKVTQSSRYLVKRTGEKVFLECVQDMDHENMFWYRQDPGLGLRLIYFSYDVKMKEKGDIPEGYSVSREKKERFSLILESASTNQTSMYLCASSLGDPFGTQYFGPGTRLLVL.

The rearrangement links TRBV6-6 to TRBJ1-2, with TRBD1 matching 7 bases. Germline CDR1 MNHNY, CDR2 SVGAGI (reference sequence). The CDR3 totals 14 residues. The junction had 6 bases not matched to a gene; V was cut back by 5 bases and J by 3 bases. Here the CDR3 reads CASSEGTDYYGYTF. CDR3 nucleotide sequence: TGTGCCAGCAGTGAGGGGACAGACTACTATGGCTACACCTTC.